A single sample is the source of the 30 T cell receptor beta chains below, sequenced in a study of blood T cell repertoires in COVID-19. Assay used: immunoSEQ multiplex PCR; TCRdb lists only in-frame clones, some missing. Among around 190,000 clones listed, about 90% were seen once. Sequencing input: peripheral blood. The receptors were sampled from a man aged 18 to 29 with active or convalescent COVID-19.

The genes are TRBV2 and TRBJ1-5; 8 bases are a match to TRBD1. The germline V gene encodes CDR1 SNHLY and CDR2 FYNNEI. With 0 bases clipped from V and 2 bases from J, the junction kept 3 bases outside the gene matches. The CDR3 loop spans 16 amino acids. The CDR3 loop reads CASSEATQGGNQPQHF. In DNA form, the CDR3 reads TGTGCCAGCAGTGAAGCCACACAGGGGGGCAATCAGCCCCAGCATTTT.

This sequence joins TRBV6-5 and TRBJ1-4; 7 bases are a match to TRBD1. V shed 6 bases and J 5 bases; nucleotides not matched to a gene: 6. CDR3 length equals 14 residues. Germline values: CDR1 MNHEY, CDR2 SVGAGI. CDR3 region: CASRPGQINEKLFF. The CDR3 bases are TGTGCCAGCAGGCCGGGACAGATAAATGAAAAACTGTTTTTT.

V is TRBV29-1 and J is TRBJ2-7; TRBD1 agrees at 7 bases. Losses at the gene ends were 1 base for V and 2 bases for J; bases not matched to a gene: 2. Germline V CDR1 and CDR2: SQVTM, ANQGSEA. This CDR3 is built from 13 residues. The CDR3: CSVEGDRAYEQYF. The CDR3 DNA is TGCAGCGTTGAAGGAGACAGGGCCTACGAGCAGTACTTC.

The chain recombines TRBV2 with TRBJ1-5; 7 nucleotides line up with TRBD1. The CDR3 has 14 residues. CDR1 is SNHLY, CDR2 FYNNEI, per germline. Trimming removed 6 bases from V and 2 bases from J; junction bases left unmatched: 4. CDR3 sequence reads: CASSDRVGNQPQHF. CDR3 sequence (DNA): TGTGCCAGCAGCGACAGGGTGGGCAATCAGCCCCAGCATTTT.

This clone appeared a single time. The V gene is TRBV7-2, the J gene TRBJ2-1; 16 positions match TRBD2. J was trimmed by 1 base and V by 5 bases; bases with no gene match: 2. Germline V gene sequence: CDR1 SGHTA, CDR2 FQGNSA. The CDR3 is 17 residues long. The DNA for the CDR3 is TGTGCCAGCAGCCCGGGACTAGCGGGAGGGTCCTACAATGAGCAGTTCTTC. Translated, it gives CASSPGLAGGSYNEQFF.

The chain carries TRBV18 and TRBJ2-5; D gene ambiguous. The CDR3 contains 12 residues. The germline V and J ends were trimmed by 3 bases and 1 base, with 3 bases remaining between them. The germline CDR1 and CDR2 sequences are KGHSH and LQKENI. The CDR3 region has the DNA TGTGCCAGCTCACCCCTCCAAGAGACCCAGTACTTC. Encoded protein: CASSPLQETQYF.

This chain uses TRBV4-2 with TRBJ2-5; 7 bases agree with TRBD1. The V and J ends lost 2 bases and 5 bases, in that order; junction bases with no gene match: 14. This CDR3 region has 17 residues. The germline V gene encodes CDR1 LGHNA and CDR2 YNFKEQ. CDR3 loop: CASSQSTGITPRETQYF. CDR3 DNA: TGTGCCAGCAGCCAATCGACAGGGATTACTCCCAGGGAGACCCAGTACTTC.

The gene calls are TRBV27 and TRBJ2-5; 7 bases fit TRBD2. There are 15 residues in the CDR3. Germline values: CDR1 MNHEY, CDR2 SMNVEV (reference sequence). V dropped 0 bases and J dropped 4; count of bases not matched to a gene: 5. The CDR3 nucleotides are TGTGCCAGCAGTTTATCGGGAGGGATTGGAGAGACCCAGTACTTC. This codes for CASSLSGGIGETQYF.

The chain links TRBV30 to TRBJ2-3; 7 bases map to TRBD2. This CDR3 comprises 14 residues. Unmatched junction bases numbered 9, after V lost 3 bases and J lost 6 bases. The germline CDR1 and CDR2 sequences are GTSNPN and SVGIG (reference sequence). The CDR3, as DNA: TGTGCCTGGAGACAATGGCGGGAGAGGGATACGCAGTATTTT. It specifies CAWRQWRERDTQYF.

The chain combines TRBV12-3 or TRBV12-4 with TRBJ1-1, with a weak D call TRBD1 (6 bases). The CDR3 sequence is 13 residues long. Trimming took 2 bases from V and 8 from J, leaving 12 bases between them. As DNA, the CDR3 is TGTGCCAGCAGTTTAACGCCGGACAGAGAAGCTTTCTTT. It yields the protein CASSLTPDREAFF.

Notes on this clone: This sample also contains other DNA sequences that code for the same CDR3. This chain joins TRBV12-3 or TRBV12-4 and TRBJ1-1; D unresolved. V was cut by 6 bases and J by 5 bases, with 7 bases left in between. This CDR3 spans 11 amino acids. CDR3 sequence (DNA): TGTGCCAGCAGCAGAGGGACTGAAGCTTTCTTT. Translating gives CASSRGTEAFF.

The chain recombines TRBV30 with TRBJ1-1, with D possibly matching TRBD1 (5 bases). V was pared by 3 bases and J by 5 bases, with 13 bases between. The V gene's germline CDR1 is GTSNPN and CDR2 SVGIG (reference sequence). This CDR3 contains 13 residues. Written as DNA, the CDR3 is TGTGCCTGGAGGACAGCGAGGATTACTGAAGCTTTCTTT. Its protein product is CAWRTARITEAFF.

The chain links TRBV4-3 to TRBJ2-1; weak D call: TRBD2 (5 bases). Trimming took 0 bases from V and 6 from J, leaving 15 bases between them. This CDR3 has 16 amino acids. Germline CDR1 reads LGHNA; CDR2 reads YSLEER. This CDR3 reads CASSQEAGFPTNEQFF. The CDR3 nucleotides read TGCGCCAGCAGCCAAGAGGCGGGCTTCCCGACCAATGAGCAGTTCTTC.

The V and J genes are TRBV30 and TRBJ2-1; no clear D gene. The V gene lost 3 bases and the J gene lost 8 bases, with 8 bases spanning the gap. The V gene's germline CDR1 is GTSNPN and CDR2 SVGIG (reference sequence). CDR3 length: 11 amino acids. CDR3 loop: CAWRSLHEQFF. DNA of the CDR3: TGTGCCTGGAGGTCACTTCATGAGCAGTTCTTC.

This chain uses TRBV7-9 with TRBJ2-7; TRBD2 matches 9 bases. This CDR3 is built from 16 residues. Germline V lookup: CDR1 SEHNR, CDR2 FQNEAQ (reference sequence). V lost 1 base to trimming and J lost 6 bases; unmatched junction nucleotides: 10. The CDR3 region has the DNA TGTGCCAGCAGCTTAGAAAGGCTAGCGGGACTCGGCGAGCAGTACTTC. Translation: CASSLERLAGLGEQYF.

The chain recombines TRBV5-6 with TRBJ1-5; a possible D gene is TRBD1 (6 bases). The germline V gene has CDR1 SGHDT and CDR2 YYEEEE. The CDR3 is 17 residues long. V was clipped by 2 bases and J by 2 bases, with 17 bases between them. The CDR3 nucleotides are TGTGCCAGCAGCTTACAGGGTCTGAGCGTGGGCAATCAGCCCCAGCATTTT. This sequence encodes CASSLQGLSVGNQPQHF.

The CDR3 is CASSGGDTPGETQYF. The CDR3, as DNA: TGTGCCAGCAGCGGGGGGGATACTCCTGGGGAGACCCAGTACTTC. The chain couples TRBV7-9 to TRBJ2-5; TRBD2 matches at 7 bases. CDR1 and CDR2 (germline): SEHNR, FQNEAQ (reference sequence). The CDR3 length is 15 residues. With V trimmed by 5 bases and J by 5 bases, 11 bases remained unmatched. Combining the CDR3 with reference TRBV7-9 and TRBJ2-5 gives the whole variable domain DTGVSQNPRHKITKRGQNVTFRCDPISEHNRLYWYRQTLGQGPEFLTYFQNEAQLEKSRLLSDRFSAERPKGSFSTLEIQRTEQGDSAMYLCASSGGDTPGETQYFGPGTRLLVL.

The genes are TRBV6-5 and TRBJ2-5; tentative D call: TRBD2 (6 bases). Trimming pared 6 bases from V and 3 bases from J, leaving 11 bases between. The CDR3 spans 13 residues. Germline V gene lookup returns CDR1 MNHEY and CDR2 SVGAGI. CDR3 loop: CASRNGGEETQYF. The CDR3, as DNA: TGTGCCAGCAGAAACGGAGGGGAAGAGACCCAGTACTTC.

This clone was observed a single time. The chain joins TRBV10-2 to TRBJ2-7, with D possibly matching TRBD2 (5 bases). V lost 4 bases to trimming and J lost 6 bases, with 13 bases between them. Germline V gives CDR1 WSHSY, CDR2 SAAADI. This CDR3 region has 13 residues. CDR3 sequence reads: CASSARQEAEQYF. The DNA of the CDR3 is TGCGCCAGCAGTGCTCGGCAGGAGGCCGAGCAGTACTTC.

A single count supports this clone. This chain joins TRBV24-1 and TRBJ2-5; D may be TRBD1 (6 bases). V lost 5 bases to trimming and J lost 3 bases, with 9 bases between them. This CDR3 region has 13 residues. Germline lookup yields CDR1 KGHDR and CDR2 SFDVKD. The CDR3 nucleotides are TGTGCCACCAGTGTGGCAGGGGAAGAGACCCAGTACTTC. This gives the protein CATSVAGEETQYF.

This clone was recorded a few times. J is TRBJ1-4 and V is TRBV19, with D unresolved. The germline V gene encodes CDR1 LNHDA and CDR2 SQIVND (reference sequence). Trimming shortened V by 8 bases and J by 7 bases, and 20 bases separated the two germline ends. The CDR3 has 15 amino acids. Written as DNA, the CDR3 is TGTGCCAGTGGACGAGCGGGGTCAAAGGGTGAAAAACTGTTTTTT. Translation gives CASGRAGSKGEKLFF.

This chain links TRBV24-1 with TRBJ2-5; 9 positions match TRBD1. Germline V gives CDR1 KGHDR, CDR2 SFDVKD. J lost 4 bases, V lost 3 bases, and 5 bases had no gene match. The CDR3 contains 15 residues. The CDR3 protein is CATSDRTGETETQYF. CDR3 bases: TGTGCCACCAGTGATCGGACAGGGGAGACAGAGACCCAGTACTTC.

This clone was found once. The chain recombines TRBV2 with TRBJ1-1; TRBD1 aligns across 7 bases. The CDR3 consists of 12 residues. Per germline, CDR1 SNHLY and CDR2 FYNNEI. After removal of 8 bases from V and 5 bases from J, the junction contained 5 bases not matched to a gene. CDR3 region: CASLTGTTEAFF. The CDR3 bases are TGTGCCAGCCTGACAGGGACTACTGAAGCTTTCTTT.

CDR3 sequence (DNA): TGTGCCAGCAGTTTATCCCCAGCGGAGCCTACTCACGAGCAGTACTTC. Amino acids: CASSLSPAEPTHEQYF. The chain recombines TRBV27 with TRBJ2-7, with D tentatively TRBD2 (5 bases). This CDR3 has 16 residues. Germline values: CDR1 MNHEY, CDR2 SMNVEV (reference sequence). Trimming removed 0 bases at V and 5 bases at J, with 17 bases between.

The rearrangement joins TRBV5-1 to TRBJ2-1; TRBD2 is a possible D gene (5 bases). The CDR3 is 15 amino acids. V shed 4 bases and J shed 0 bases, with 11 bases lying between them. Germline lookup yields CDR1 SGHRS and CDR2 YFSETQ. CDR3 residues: CASSPDSYSYNEQFF. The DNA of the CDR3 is TGCGCCAGCAGCCCGGACTCTTACTCCTACAATGAGCAGTTCTTC.

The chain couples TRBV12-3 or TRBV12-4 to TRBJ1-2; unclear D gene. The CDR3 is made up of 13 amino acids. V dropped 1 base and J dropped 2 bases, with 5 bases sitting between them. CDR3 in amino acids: CASSLGENYGYTF. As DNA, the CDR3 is TGTGCCAGCAGTTTAGGGGAGAACTATGGCTACACCTTC.

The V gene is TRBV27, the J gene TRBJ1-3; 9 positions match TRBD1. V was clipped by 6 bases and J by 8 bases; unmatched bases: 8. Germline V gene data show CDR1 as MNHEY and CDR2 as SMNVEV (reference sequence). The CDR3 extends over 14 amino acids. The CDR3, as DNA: TGTGCCAGCAGGAAAAGGGACAGGGTATACACCATATATTTT. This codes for CASRKRDRVYTIYF.

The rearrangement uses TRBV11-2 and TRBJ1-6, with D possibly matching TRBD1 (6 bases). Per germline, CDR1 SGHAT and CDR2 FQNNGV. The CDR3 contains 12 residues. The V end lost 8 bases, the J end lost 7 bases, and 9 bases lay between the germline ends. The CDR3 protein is CASGQGNSPLHF. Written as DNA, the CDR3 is TGTGCCAGCGGGCAGGGGAATTCACCCCTCCACTTT.

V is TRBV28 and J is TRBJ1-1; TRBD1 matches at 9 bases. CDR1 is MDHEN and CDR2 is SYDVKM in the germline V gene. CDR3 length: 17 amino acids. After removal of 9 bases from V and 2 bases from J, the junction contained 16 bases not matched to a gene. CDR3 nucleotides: TGTGCCAGTCGCCATGGGGGACAGGGAGGCCGAAACACTGAAGCTTTCTTT. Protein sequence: CASRHGGQGGRNTEAFF.

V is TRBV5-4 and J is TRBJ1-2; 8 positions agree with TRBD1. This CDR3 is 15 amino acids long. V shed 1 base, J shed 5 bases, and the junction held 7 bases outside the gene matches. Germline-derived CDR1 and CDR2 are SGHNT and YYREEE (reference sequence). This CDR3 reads CASSLPDRDVYGYTF. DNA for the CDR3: TGTGCCAGCAGCTTGCCGGACAGGGACGTGTATGGCTACACCTTC.